This T cell receptor (beta chain) emerged from a study of human T cells and chemical hapten exposure. Study findings and constraints: DPC sensitization left the count of TCRs above 1 in 1000 unchanged.

In TCRdb, the RACE reads were re-called with MiXCR into one record per CDR3 protein. Altogether a few hundred thousand distinct CDR3 sequences are present, 4% to 5.5% being singletons, with the ten largest covering about 2.1%. Regarding time point: patch test 1, 2 weeks after DPC sensitization. Treatment defined: therapeutic diphenylcyclopropenone sensitization with weekly scalp DPC. In this sample, this clonotype turned up many times. What it binds is not known. With 6 bases removed from V and 9 bases from J, the gap between germline ends came to 12 bases. The CDR3 covers 11 residues. J is TRBJ2-7 and V is TRBV12-3 or TRBV12-4, with D possibly being TRBD1 or TRBD2 (5 bases each). The clonotype originates from a woman aged 45-59 years with alopecia areata. Some clones in this sample may be carry-over from other donors' samples. Material: whole blood, obtained in connection with sensitization to the hapten diphenylcyclopropenone (DPC). This CDR3 is CASSLGTPQYF. The CDR3 nucleotides read TGTGCCAGCAGCCTCGGGACCCCGCAGTACTTC.